Listed below are T cell receptor beta chains from one sample, sequenced in a study of radiotherapy plus CTLA-4 blockade in lung cancer. TCRdb's copy holds only in-frame clones and misses some; the assay was immunoSEQ multiplex PCR. Here the sample spans 80,000 or so clones, 84% being singletons. This material consisted of peripheral blood, taken from a patient treated with radiotherapy plus ipilimumab. These receptors all stem from a human donor with non-small cell lung cancer who had stable disease on radiotherapy plus ipilimumab. Both conserved end residues are part of each CDR3. The D gene is left open where the match is weak. Not every row has a clone size; where given, it reads once, few, many or a size class.

clone size	J gene	D gene	V gene	CDR3 protein	CDR3 DNA
-	TRBJ2-6	-	TRBV30	CAWSQGPISGANVLTF	TGTGCCTGGAGTCAGGGGCCCATCTCTGGGGCCAACGTCCTGACTTTC
-	TRBJ1-1	-	TRBV6-5	CASYHGGWNTEAFF	TGTGCCAGCTATCATGGGGGTTGGAACACTGAAGCTTTCTTT
-	TRBJ2-1	-	TRBV18	CASSPSGVGGNEQFF	TGTGCCAGCTCACCATCAGGGGTCGGAGGAAATGAGCAGTTCTTC
-	TRBJ2-2	-	TRBV19	CASSNRVGGTGELFF	TGTGCCAGTAGCAACAGGGTGGGAGGCACCGGGGAGCTGTTTTTT
-	TRBJ1-2	-	TRBV5-1	CASSLQAGVYGYTF	TGCGCCAGCAGCTTGCAGGCAGGGGTCTATGGCTACACCTTC
-	TRBJ2-7	TRBD2	TRBV2	CAIQRTSGDYEQYF	TGTGCCATCCAACGGACTAGCGGGGACTACGAGCAGTACTTC
-	TRBJ1-2	-	TRBV21-1	CASSRGGF	TGTGCCAGCAGCCGAGGGGGTTTC
-	TRBJ1-6	-	TRBV11-1	CASSLTEQSPLHF	TGTGCCAGCAGCTTAACGGAACAATCACCCCTCCACTTT
-	TRBJ2-1	-	TRBV6-4	CASSGSAGSSGEQFF	TGTGCCAGCAGTGGGTCGGCGGGGTCCTCGGGGGAGCAGTTCTTC
-	TRBJ2-1	TRBD2	TRBV7-8	CASSRLADSSYNEQFF	TGTGCCAGCAGCCGACTAGCGGACAGCTCCTACAATGAGCAGTTCTTC
-	TRBJ1-1	-	TRBV9	CASSATMNTEAFF	TGTGCCAGCAGCGCCACAATGAACACTGAAGCTTTCTTT
few	TRBJ2-7	-	TRBV28	CASSFFYTEQYF	TGTGCCAGCAGTTTCTTCTATACGGAGCAGTACTTC
-	TRBJ2-4	-	TRBV30	CAWSDLGAAKNIQYF	TGTGCCTGGAGTGACCTGGGGGCGGCCAAAAACATTCAGTACTTC
once	TRBJ2-1	-	TRBV7-8	CASSLPLRLAGRNNEQFF	TGTGCCAGCAGCTTACCCCTAAGGTTAGCCGGGAGAAACAATGAGCAGTTCTTC
few	TRBJ2-1	TRBD2	TRBV7-9	CASSLPIRTSGRRDEQFF	TGTGCCAGCAGCTTACCCATAAGGACTAGCGGGAGGAGGGATGAGCAGTTCTTC
-	TRBJ2-3	-	TRBV5-1	CASSRLTGARTDTQYF	TGCGCCAGCAGCCGCTTGACTGGGGCCAGGACAGATACGCAGTATTTT
-	TRBJ2-3	-	TRBV18	CASSLYLRDSTDTQYF	TGTGCCAGCTCACTTTACCTCAGGGACAGCACAGATACGCAGTATTTT
-	TRBJ1-2	TRBD1	TRBV6-5	CASGTELYGYTF	TGTGCCAGCGGGACAGAGTTATATGGCTACACCTTC
-	TRBJ2-1	TRBD2	TRBV9	CASSVEGGGLWDEQFF	TGTGCCAGCAGCGTAGAAGGCGGGGGTCTTTGGGATGAGCAGTTCTTC
-	TRBJ2-3	-	TRBV6-1	CASSVFSGVTDTQYF	TGTGCCAGCAGTGTTTTTAGCGGAGTTACAGATACGCAGTATTTT
few	TRBJ1-2	-	TRBV5-4	CASSLGGDGYTF	TGTGCCAGCAGCTTGGGGGGGGATGGCTACACCTTC
once	TRBJ2-3	-	TRBV27	CASQLRQASTDTQYF	TGTGCCAGCCAACTTCGACAGGCTAGCACAGATACGCAGTATTTT
-	TRBJ1-5	-	TRBV19	CASREGFQPQHF	TGTGCCAGTAGAGAGGGGTTTCAGCCCCAGCATTTT
-	TRBJ1-2	-	TRBV7-9	CASSLGGQRGFNYGYTF	TGTGCCAGCAGCTTAGGGGGACAAAGGGGCTTTAACTATGGCTACACCTTC
-	TRBJ2-5	TRBD1	TRBV5-1	CASSWDRGRETQYF	TGCGCCAGCAGCTGGGACAGGGGGCGAGAGACCCAGTACTTC
once	TRBJ1-4	-	TRBV2	CASSGWGENNEKLFF	TGTGCCAGCAGTGGCTGGGGCGAGAATAATGAAAAACTGTTTTTT
-	TRBJ2-1	TRBD2	TRBV9	CASGVKGLAGYNEQFF	TGTGCCAGCGGCGTAAAGGGACTAGCGGGTTACAATGAGCAGTTCTTC
-	TRBJ2-7	-	TRBV9	CASSVKSTGRRYEQYF	TGTGCCAGCAGCGTAAAGAGTACAGGGCGCCGTTACGAGCAGTACTTC
once	TRBJ2-7	-	TRBV30	CAWSSSGTGVYEQYF	TGTGCCTGGAGCTCTTCCGGGACGGGGGTATACGAGCAGTACTTC
-	TRBJ2-3	TRBD2	TRBV5-1	CASSLTAGASTDTQYF	TGCGCCAGCAGCTTGACAGCGGGGGCTAGCACAGATACGCAGTATTTT